The 13 T cell receptor beta chains given below trace back to one sample, sequenced in a study of T-cell memory formation after mild COVID-19. TCRdb re-called the 5' RACE reads through MiXCR, storing one row per CDR3 protein. The sample contains approximately 430,000 distinct CDR3 sequences, 20% to 30% of which appear only once. The sample comprised PBMCs or a T cell subset sorted from them (not recorded which). The receptors were sampled from an adult woman who had mild COVID-19 (a few samples of this study predate the infection). Cell type and time point are not known.

This CDR3 reads CASSPTRWDTQYF. The CDR3 DNA is TGTGCCAGCAGTCCCACAAGGTGGGATACGCAGTATTTT. The chain carries TRBV12-3 or TRBV12-4 and TRBJ2-3; D call uncertain. Trimming took off 5 bases at V and 6 bases at J, with 12 bases between the two ends. CDR3 length equals 13 residues.

The chain joins TRBV5-1 to TRBJ2-7, with D possibly being TRBD2 (6 bases). The CDR3 is 16 amino acids. Germline loops: CDR1 SGHRS, CDR2 YFSETQ. The V end was cut by 1 base, the J end by 1 base, with 15 bases between. The CDR3 nucleotides are TGCGCCAGCAGCTTGTCATATAGCGGAGGGTCCTACGAGCAGTACTTC. Translating gives CASSLSYSGGSYEQYF. The full variable domain, rest sourced from reference TRBV5-1 and TRBJ2-7, is KAGVTQTPRYLIKTRGQQVTLSCSPISGHRSVSWYQQTPGQGLQFLFEYFSETQRNKGNFPGRFSGRQFSNSRSEMNVSTLELGDSALYLCASSLSYSGGSYEQYFGPGTRLTVT.

This clonotype was counted between two and nine times. V usage is TRBV11-2 and J usage is TRBJ2-1; D is possibly TRBD2 (6 bases). This CDR3 is 14 amino acids long. The V end lost 0 bases, the J end lost 5 bases, and 8 bases lay between the germline ends. Germline V lookup: CDR1 SGHAT, CDR2 FQNNGV. This CDR3 reads CASSLDTSHNEQFF. The CDR3 nucleotides are TGTGCCAGCAGCTTAGACACTAGCCACAATGAGCAGTTCTTC.

The chain uses TRBV7-3 and TRBJ2-7; 13 bases map to TRBD2. V dropped 5 bases and J dropped 4; count of bases not matched to a gene: 2. The CDR3 spans 14 residues. Germline values: CDR1 SGHTA, CDR2 FQGTGA. CDR3 nucleotide sequence: TGTGCCAGCAGCAAACTAGCGGGAGGGTACGAGCAGTACTTC. Translation gives CASSKLAGGYEQYF.

This clonotype was seen a handful of times. This chain links TRBV3-1 with TRBJ2-1; D unclear. V lost 2 bases to trimming and J lost 7 bases, with 12 bases between them. This CDR3 is 14 amino acids long. In germline, CDR1 is LGHDT, CDR2 YNNKEL (reference sequence). CDR3 coding DNA: TGTGCCAGCAGCCAATCGGGCTCCCAGAATGAGCAGTTCTTC. Translating it yields CASSQSGSQNEQFF.

V gene TRBV12-3 or TRBV12-4 combines with J gene TRBJ2-7; possibly TRBD1 for D (5 bases). The CDR3 is made up of 12 amino acids. V was clipped by 6 bases and J by 6 bases, with 12 bases between them. The CDR3 loop is CASRSTVGEQYF. In nucleotides, the CDR3 is TGTGCCAGCAGGTCGACAGTTGGCGAGCAGTACTTC.

The gene calls are TRBV7-2 and TRBJ1-2; unclear D gene. V was clipped by 1 base and J by 4 bases, with 10 bases between them. Germline assignment: CDR1 SGHTA and CDR2 FQGNSA. The CDR3 contains 14 residues. CDR3 DNA: TGTGCCAGCAGCTTAGACGTAAGGACCTATGGCTACACCTTC. Its translation: CASSLDVRTYGYTF.

The chain has TRBV7-2 and TRBJ2-6, with 9 bases identical to TRBD2. CDR1 and CDR2 (germline): SGHTA, FQGNSA. The length of the CDR3 is 18 residues. Trimming cost V 2 bases and J 0 bases; bases outside gene matches: 5. The CDR3 here is CASSLRGLANSGANVLTF. CDR3 DNA sequence: TGTGCCAGCAGCTTAAGGGGACTAGCAAACTCTGGGGCCAACGTCCTGACTTTC.

This clonotype was picked up one time. This rearrangement joins TRBV7-2 to TRBJ1-5; D gene unclear. This CDR3 has 12 residues. The V end was cut by 7 bases, the J end by 4 bases, with 8 bases between. Germline values: CDR1 SGHTA, CDR2 FQGNSA. In DNA form, the CDR3 reads TGTGCCAGCACTAAAGGGAATCAGCCCCAGCATTTT. This translates into CASTKGNQPQHF.

This clonotype was detected only a few times. The chain carries TRBV14 and TRBJ2-7; D unresolved. CDR1 SGHDN and CDR2 FVKESK come from the germline V gene. Trimming removed 3 bases from V and 7 bases from J, with 19 bases in between. This CDR3 region has 15 residues. CDR3 nucleotides: TGTGCCAGCAGCCAGGACGGGTCTACGTTAGGAGAGCAGTACTTC. Residues: CASSQDGSTLGEQYF.

This clonotype was counted a few times. This chain uses TRBV12-3 or TRBV12-4 with TRBJ2-5; 8 bases map to TRBD1. V gave up 5 bases and J gave up 2 bases; unmatched junction bases: 4. The CDR3 is made up of 14 amino acids. Here the CDR3 reads CASSPDRVQETQYF. The CDR3 bases are TGTGCCAGCAGTCCGGACAGGGTTCAAGAGACCCAGTACTTC.

The gene calls are TRBV7-2 and TRBJ2-3; D not resolved. Trimming took 5 bases from V and 7 from J, leaving 13 bases between them. Germline CDR1 reads SGHTA; CDR2 reads FQGNSA. There are 13 residues in the CDR3. In nucleotides, the CDR3 is TGTGCCAGCAGCACCCGACAACTGAATACGCAGTATTTT. Translated: CASSTRQLNTQYF.

The chain combines TRBV15 with TRBJ2-3; TRBD1 agrees at 9 bases. This CDR3 region has 17 residues. Trimming at V came to 5 bases and at J to 3 bases, leaving 12 bases not matched to a gene. CDR1 is LNHNV, CDR2 YYDKDF, per germline (reference sequence). Here the CDR3 DNA reads TGTGCCACCAGCCGGTATGGTGGACAGGGGATTACAGATACGCAGTATTTT. Protein product: CATSRYGGQGITDTQYF.